The sequence of this TCR beta chain was determined in a study of blood T cell repertoires in COVID-19. The germline V gene encodes CDR1 SGHRS and CDR2 YFSETQ. V lost 4 bases and J lost 4; bases outside the gene matches: 4. The CDR3 has 14 amino acids. Clones were sequenced by immunoSEQ multiplex PCR, and TCRdb holds only the in-frame ones, with some missing. The data contain 150,000 to 200,000 clones, around 83% of them seen just once; the ten biggest clones take up approximately 25%. The material sequenced was PBMCs or T cells enriched from blood (not recorded which). V is TRBV5-1 and J is TRBJ1-4, with TRBD1 matching over 7 bases. The receptor's source is a woman in her thirties or forties in a cohort exposed to, infected with or recovered from COVID-19 (not recorded which). CDR3 DNA sequence: TGCGCCAGCAGCAAAGCAGGGGGTAATGAAAAACTGTTTTTT. This sequence encodes CASSKAGGNEKLFF.